The text below deals with one T cell receptor (beta chain). The sample is drawn from a study of blood T cell repertoires in COVID-19. Study overall: Samples representing acute and convalescent COVID-19 were sourced from the United States, Italy and Spain.

This CDR3 is built from 15 residues. CDR1 and CDR2 from the germline V gene are SGHVS and FQNEAQ. Germline trimming cut 2 bases from V and 12 bases from J; bases unmatched to any gene: 10. Data came from immunoSEQ multiplex PCR; TCRdb stores just in-frame clones and leaves some out. The data contain more than 95,000 clones, about 83% of them singletons. The sample taken for sequencing was peripheral blood. The V and J genes are TRBV7-8 and TRBJ1-4; 9 positions match TRBD1. The clonotype was recovered from a man aged 70-80 years with acute or convalescent COVID-19. The CDR3 DNA follows: TGTGCCAGCAGCTTACAGCCGGGACAGGGATTCGAACTGTTTTTT. Translated, it gives CASSLQPGQGFELFF.